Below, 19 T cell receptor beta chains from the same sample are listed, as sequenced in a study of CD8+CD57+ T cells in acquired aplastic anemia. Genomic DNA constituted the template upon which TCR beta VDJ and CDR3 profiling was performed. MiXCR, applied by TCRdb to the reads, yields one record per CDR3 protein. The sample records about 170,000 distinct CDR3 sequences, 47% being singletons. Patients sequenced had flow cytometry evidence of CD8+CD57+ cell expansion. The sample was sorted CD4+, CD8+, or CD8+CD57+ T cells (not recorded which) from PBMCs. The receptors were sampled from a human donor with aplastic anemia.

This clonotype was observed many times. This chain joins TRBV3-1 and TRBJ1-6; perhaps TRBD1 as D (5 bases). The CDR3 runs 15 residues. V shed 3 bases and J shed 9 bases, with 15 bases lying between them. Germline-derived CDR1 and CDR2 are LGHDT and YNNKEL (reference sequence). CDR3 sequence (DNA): TGTGCCAGCAGCCATGCCGGGACTAACGTTTCACCCCTCCACTTT. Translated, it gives CASSHAGTNVSPLHF.

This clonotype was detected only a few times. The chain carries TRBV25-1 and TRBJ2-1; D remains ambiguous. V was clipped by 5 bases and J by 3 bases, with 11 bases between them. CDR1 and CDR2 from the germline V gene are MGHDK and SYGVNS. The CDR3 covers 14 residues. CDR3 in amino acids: CASSPFGDYNEQFF. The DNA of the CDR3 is TGTGCCAGCAGTCCCTTTGGAGACTACAATGAGCAGTTCTTC. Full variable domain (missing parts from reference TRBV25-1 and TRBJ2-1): EADIYQTPRYLVIGTGKKITLECSQTMGHDKMYWYQQDPGMELHLIHYSYGVNSTEKGDLSSESTVSRIRTEHFPLTLESARPSHTSQYLCASSPFGDYNEQFFGPGTRLTVL.

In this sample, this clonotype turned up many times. The CDR3 is CATSEGRTYPYEQYF. The DNA for the CDR3 is TGTGCCACCAGTGAGGGACGGACGTACCCCTACGAGCAGTACTTC. The rearrangement links TRBV24-1 to TRBJ2-7, with D perhaps TRBD1 or TRBD2 (5 bases each). Germline assignment: CDR1 KGHDR and CDR2 SFDVKD. The length of the CDR3 is 15 residues. V was cut by 4 bases and J by 2 bases, with 14 bases left in between.

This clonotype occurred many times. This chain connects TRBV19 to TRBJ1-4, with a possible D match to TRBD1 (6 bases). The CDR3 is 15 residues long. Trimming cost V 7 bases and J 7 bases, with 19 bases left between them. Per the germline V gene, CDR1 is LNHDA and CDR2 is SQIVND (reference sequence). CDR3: CASTLAGDVGEKLFF. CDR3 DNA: TGTGCCAGTACCCTAGCAGGGGATGTTGGTGAAAAACTGTTTTTT.

Here the CDR3 reads CATSKLDSYNEQFF. The CDR3 bases are TGTGCCACCTCGAAGCTGGACAGCTACAATGAGCAGTTCTTC. The chain carries TRBV24-1 and TRBJ2-1, with a possible D match to TRBD1 (6 bases). The CDR3 contains 14 residues. CDR1 is KGHDR, CDR2 SFDVKD, per germline. V lost 9 bases and J lost 3, with 14 bases in between.

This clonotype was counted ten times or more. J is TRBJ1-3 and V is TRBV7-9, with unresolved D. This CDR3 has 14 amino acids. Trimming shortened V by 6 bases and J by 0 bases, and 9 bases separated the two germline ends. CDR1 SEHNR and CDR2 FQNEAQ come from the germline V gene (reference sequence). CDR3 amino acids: CASRADTSGNTIYF. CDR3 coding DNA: TGTGCCAGCAGGGCGGATACCTCTGGAAACACCATATATTTT.

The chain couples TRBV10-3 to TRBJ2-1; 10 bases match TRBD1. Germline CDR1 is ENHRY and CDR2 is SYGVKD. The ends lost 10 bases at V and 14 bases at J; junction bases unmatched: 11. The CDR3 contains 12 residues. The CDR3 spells CASEEDRGRKFF. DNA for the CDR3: TGTGCCAGCGAAGAAGACAGGGGGCGAAAGTTCTTC.

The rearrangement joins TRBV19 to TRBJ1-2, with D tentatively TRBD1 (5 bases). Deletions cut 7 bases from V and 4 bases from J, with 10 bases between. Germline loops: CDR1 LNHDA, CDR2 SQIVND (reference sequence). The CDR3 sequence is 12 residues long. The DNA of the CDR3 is TGTGCCAGTAACACAGGACTCTATGGCTACACCTTC. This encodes CASNTGLYGYTF.

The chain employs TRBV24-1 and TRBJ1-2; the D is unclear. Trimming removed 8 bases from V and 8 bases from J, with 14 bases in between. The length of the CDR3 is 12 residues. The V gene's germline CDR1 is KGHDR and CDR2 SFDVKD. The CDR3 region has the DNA TGTGCCACCACCCGGGAGGGAGAGGGCTACACCTTC. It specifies CATTREGEGYTF.

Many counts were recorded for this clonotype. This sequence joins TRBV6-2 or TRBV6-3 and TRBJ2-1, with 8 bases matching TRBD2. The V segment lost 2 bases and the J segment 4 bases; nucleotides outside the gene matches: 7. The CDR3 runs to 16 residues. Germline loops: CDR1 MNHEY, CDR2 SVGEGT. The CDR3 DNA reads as TGTGCCAGCAGTTACGGGCTCGAGCGGGGGTACAATGAGCAGTTCTTC. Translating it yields CASSYGLERGYNEQFF.

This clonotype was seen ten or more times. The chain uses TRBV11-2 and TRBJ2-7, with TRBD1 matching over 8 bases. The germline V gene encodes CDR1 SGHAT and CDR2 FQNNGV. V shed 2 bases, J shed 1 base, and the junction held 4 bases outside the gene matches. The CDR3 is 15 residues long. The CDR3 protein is CASSLNRGTSYEQYF. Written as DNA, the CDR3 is TGTGCCAGCAGCTTAAACAGGGGGACATCCTACGAGCAGTACTTC.

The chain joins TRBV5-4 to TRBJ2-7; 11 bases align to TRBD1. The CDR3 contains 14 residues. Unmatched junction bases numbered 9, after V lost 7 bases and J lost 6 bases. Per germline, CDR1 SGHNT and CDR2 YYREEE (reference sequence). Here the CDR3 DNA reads TGTGCCAGCGGCACCGGGACAGGGGGTCTCGAGCAGTACTTC. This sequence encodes CASGTGTGGLEQYF.

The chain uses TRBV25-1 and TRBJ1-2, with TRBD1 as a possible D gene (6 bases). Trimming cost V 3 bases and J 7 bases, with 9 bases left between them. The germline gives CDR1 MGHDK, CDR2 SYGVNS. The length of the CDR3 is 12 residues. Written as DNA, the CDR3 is TGTGCCAGCAGTGATCAGGGGATTGGCTACACCTTC. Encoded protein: CASSDQGIGYTF.

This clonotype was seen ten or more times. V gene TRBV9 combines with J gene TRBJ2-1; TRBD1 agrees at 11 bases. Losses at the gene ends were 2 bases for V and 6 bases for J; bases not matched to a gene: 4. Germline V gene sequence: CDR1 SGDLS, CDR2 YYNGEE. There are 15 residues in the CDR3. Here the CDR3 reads CASSVGTGGSNEQFF. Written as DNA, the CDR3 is TGTGCCAGCAGCGTCGGGACAGGGGGTAGCAATGAGCAGTTCTTC.

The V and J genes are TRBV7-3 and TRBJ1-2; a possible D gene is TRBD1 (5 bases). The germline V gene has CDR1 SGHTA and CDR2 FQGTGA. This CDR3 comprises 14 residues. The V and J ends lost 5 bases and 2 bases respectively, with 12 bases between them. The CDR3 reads CASSPDPGNYGYTF. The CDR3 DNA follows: TGTGCCAGCAGCCCCGACCCAGGGAACTATGGCTACACCTTC.

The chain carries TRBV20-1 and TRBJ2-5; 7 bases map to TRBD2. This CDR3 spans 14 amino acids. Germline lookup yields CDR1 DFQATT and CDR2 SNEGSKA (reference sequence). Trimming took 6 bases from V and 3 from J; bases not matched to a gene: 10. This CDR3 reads CSASRSSGEETQYF. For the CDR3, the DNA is TGCAGTGCCAGTAGGTCCAGCGGGGAAGAGACCCAGTACTTC.

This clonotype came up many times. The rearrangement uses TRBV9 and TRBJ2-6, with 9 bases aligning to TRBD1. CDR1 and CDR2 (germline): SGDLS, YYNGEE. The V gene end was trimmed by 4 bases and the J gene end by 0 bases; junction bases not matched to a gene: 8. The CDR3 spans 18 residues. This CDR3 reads CASSFGGTGNSGANVLTF. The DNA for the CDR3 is TGTGCCAGCAGCTTTGGCGGGACAGGGAACTCTGGGGCCAACGTCCTGACTTTC.

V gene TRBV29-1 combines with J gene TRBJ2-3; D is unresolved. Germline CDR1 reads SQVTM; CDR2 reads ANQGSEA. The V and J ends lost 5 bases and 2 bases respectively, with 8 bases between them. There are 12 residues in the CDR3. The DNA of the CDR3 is TGCAGCGTTCAACCTAACACAGATACGCAGTATTTT. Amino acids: CSVQPNTDTQYF.

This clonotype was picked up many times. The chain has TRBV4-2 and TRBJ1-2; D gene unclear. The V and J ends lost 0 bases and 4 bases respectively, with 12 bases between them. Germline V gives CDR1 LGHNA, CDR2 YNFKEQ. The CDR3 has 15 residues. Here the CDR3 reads CASSQDLAGGYGYTF. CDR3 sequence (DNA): TGTGCCAGCAGCCAAGATTTGGCGGGTGGCTATGGCTACACCTTC.